A selection of T cell receptor beta chains follows, all from one sample in a study of cytomegalovirus exposure and HLA in healthy donors. The method was immunoSEQ multiplex PCR; TCRdb's version includes in-frame clones alone and lacks a portion of them. The table records around 150,000 clones, roughly 80% of them present only once. Sequencing used PBMCs. These receptors all stem from a woman aged 45-59 years in good health and CMV-seropositive. The CDR3 runs from the conserved cysteine through the conserved F or W. D genes are given only for firm matches. Clone size is given for some rows only: seen once, a few or many times, or a class if the clone is expanded.

v_call	clone_size	j_call	d_call	cdr3_nt	cdr3_aa
TRBV6-5	few	TRBJ2-7	TRBD2	TGTGCCAGCAGTTACGGGAGGGAAGAGTACTTC	CASSYGREEYF
TRBV4-1	NA	TRBJ1-1	NA	TGCGCCAGCAGCCAAGACAGGAGGTTCCCAACTGAAGCTTTCTTT	CASSQDRRFPTEAFF
TRBV30	NA	TRBJ2-1	TRBD2	TGTGCCTGGAGTATGAGACGGGGGGATGAGCAGTTCTTC	CAWSMRRGDEQFF
TRBV2	few	TRBJ2-3	TRBD2	TGTGCCAGCAGTGAAAGACTAGCGGGGATCACAGATACGCAGTATTTT	CASSERLAGITDTQYF
TRBV5-4	NA	TRBJ2-3	TRBD1	TGTGCCAGCAGCTGGGACAGAGCAAATACGCAGTATTTT	CASSWDRANTQYF
TRBV6-1	NA	TRBJ1-2	NA	TGTGCCAGCAGCCACAGGGAGACCGGCTATGGCTACACCTTC	CASSHRETGYGYTF
TRBV29-1	NA	TRBJ1-4	TRBD1	TGCAGCGTTGGCGGGAAAATGGGACAGGCTAATGAAAAACTGTTTTTT	CSVGGKMGQANEKLFF
TRBV14	NA	TRBJ1-5	TRBD1	TGTGCCAGCAGCGTCGCTAGGGGGCACGTTCAGCCCCAGCATTTT	CASSVARGHVQPQHF
TRBV9	NA	TRBJ2-1	TRBD1	TGTGCCAGCAGCGTAGTGGGGACAGGGTTCTACAATGAGCAGTTCTTC	CASSVVGTGFYNEQFF
TRBV7-9	NA	TRBJ1-5	NA	TGTGCCAGCAGCTTAGACGGCAGGGGAGGCAATCAGCCCCAGCATTTT	CASSLDGRGGNQPQHF
TRBV4-3	NA	TRBJ1-1	TRBD1	TGCGCCAGCAGCCAATACCGGGACAGGGGCACTGAAGCTTTCTTT	CASSQYRDRGTEAFF
TRBV7-8	NA	TRBJ2-7	TRBD2	TGTGCCAGCAGCTTAGGGCCGGGACTAGCGGGATACGAGCAGTACTTC	CASSLGPGLAGYEQYF
TRBV27	NA	TRBJ1-5	NA	TGTGCCAGCAGCCTCGCACACCCCAATCAGCCCCAGCATTTT	CASSLAHPNQPQHF
TRBV7-9	NA	TRBJ1-2	NA	TGTGCCAGCAGCTTAGGCCTCCCGGCCCTAGAAGGCTACACCTTC	CASSLGLPALEGYTF
TRBV5-1	NA	TRBJ2-1	NA	TGCGCCAGCAGCTTGGAAGGTGTGGTGCGGTCCTACAATGAGCAGTTCTTC	CASSLEGVVRSYNEQFF
TRBV7-3	NA	TRBJ2-1	TRBD2	TGTGCCAGCAGTATGGGACTAAACAATGAGCAGTTCTTC	CASSMGLNNEQFF
TRBV4-1	NA	TRBJ2-1	NA	TGCGCCAGCAGCCCCTCAGGGCGCAATGAGCAGTTCTTC	CASSPSGRNEQFF
TRBV10-2	NA	TRBJ2-7	TRBD1	TGCGCCAGCAGCTTACAGGGGTACTACGAGCAGTACTTC	CASSLQGYYEQYF
TRBV4-1	NA	TRBJ2-7	TRBD2	TGCGCCAGCAGCCCTAAATCGACTAGCGGGAGTGATGTGAGGCTCTACGAGCAGTACTTC	CASSPKSTSGSDVRLYEQYF